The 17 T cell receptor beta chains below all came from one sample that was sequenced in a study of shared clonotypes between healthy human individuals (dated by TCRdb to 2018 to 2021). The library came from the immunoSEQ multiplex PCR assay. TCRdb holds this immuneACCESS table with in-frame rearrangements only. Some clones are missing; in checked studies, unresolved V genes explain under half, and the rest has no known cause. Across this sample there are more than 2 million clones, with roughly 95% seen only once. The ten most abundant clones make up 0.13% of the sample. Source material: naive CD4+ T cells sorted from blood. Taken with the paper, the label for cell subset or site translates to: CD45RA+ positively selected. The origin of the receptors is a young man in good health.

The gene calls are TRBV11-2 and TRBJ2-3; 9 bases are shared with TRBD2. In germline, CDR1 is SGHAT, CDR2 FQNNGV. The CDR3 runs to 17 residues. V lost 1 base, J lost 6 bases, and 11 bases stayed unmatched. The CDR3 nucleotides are TGTGCCAGCAGCTTAGCTTTATGGGCGGGAGGGGTGGATACGCAGTATTTT. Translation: CASSLALWAGGVDTQYF.

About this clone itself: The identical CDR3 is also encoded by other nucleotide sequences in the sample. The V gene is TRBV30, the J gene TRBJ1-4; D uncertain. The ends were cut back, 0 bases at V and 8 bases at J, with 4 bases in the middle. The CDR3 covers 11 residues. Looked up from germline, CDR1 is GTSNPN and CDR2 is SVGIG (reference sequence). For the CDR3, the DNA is TGTGCCTGGAGTGTGACCGAAAAACTGTTTTTT. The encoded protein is CAWSVTEKLFF.

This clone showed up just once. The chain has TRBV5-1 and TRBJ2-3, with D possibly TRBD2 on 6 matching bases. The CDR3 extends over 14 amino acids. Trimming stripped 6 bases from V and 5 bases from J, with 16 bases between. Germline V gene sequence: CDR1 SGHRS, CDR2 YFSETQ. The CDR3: CASKLEGRGDTQYF. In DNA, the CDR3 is TGCGCCAGCAAATTGGAGGGGCGCGGAGATACGCAGTATTTT.

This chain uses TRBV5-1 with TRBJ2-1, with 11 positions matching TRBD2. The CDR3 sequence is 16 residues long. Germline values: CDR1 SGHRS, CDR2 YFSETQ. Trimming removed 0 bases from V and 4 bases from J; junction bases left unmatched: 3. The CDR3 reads CASSLVTSGRYNEQFF. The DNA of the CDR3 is TGCGCCAGCAGCTTGGTTACTAGCGGGAGATACAATGAGCAGTTCTTC.

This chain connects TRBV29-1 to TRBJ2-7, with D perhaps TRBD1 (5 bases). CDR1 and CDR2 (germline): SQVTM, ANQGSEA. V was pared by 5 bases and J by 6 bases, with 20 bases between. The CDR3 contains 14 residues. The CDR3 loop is CSVSQVPWGGEQYF. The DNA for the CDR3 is TGCAGCGTTTCTCAAGTACCTTGGGGCGGCGAGCAGTACTTC.

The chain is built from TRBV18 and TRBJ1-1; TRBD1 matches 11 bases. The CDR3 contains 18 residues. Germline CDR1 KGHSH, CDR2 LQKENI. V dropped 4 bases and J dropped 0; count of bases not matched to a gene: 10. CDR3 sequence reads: CASSLRTGGREMNTEAFF. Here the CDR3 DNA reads TGTGCCAGCTCACTAAGGACAGGGGGCCGGGAGATGAACACTGAAGCTTTCTTT.

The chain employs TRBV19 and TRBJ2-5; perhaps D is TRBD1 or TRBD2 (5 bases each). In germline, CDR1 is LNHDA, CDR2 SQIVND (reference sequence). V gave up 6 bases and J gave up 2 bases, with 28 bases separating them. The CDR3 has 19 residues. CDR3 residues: CASSTGTQSILFPQETQYF. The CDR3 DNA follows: TGTGCCAGTAGCACCGGGACCCAATCCATTCTCTTTCCTCAAGAGACCCAGTACTTC.

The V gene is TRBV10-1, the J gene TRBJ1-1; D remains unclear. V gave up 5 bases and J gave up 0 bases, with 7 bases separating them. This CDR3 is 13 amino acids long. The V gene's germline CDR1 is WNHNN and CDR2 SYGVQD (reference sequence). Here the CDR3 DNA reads TGCGCCAGCAGTACTGACCTGAACACTGAAGCTTTCTTT. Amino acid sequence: CASSTDLNTEAFF.

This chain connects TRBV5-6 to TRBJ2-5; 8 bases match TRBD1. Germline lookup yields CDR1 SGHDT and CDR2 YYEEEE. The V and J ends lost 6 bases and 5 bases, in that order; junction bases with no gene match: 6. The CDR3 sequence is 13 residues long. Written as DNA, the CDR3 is TGTGCCAGCATTGGCAGGGGGCTTGAGACCCAGTACTTC. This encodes CASIGRGLETQYF.

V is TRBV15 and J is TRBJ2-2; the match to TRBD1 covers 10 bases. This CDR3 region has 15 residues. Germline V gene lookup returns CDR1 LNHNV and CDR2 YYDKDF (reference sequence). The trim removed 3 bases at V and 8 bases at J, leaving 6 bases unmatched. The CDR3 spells CATSRDRGSSGELFF. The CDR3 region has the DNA TGTGCCACCAGCAGGGACAGGGGGAGTTCAGGGGAGCTGTTTTTT. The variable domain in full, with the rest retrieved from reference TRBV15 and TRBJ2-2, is DAMVIQNPRYQVTQFGKPVTLSCSQTLNHNVMYWYQQKSSQAPKLLFHYYDKDFNNEADTPDNFQSRRPNTSFCFLDIRSPGLGDTAMYLCATSRDRGSSGELFFGEGSRLTVL.

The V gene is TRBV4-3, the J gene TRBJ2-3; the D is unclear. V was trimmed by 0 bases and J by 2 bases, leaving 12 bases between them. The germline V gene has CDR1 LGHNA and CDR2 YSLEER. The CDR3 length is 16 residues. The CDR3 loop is CASSQDFGGDTDTQYF. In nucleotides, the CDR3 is TGCGCCAGCAGCCAAGATTTTGGCGGAGACACAGATACGCAGTATTTT.

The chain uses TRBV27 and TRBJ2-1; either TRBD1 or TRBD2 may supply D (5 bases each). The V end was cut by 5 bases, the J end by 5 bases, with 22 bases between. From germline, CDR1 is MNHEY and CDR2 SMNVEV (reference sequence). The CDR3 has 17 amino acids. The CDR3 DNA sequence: TGTGCCAGCAGTCCCCTACGGGGACCCTCCGCCCACAATGAGCAGTTCTTC. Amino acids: CASSPLRGPSAHNEQFF.

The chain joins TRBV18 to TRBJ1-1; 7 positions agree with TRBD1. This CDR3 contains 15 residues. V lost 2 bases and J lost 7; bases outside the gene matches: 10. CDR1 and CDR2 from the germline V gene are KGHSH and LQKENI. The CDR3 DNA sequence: TGTGCCAGCTCACCATCTTTGGGACAGATCTTTGAAGCTTTCTTT. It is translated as CASSPSLGQIFEAFF.

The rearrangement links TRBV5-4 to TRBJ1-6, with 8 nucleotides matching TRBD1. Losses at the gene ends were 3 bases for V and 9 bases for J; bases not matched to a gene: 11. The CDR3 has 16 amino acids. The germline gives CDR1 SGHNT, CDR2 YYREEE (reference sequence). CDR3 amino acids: CASSSGRDRLGSPLHF. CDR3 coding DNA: TGTGCCAGCAGCTCCGGCCGGGACAGGTTGGGTTCACCCCTCCACTTT.

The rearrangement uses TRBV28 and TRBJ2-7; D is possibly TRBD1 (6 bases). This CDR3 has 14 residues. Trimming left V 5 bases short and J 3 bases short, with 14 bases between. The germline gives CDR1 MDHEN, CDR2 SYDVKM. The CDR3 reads CASSLFRGHYEQYF. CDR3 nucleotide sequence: TGTGCCAGCAGTCTCTTCCGGGGACACTACGAGCAGTACTTC.

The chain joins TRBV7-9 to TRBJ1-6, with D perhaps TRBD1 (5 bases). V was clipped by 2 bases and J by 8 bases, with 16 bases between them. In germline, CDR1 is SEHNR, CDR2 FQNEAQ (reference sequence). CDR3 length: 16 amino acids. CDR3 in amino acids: CASSLQTGTGHSPLHF. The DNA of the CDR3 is TGTGCCAGCAGCTTACAAACCGGGACCGGCCATTCACCCCTCCACTTT.

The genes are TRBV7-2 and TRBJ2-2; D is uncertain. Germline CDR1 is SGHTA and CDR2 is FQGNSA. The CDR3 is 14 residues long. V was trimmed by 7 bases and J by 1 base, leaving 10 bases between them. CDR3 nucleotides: TGTGCCAGCACCCAAACGTGGAACACCGGGGAGCTGTTTTTT. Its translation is CASTQTWNTGELFF.